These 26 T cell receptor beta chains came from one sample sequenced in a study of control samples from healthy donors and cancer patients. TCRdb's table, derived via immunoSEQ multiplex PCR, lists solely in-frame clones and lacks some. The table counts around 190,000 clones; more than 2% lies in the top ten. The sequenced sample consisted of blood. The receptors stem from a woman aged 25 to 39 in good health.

The CDR3 nucleotides are TGTGCCAGCAGCGCGAGGGGGGGAATGAGTAATTCACCCCTCCACTTT. The encoded protein is CASSARGGMSNSPLHF. The chain couples TRBV7-9 to TRBJ1-6; D might be TRBD1 (6 bases). The CDR3 consists of 16 residues. With 5 bases removed from V and 6 bases from J, the gap between germline ends came to 17 bases. The germline V gene encodes CDR1 SEHNR and CDR2 FQNEAQ (reference sequence).

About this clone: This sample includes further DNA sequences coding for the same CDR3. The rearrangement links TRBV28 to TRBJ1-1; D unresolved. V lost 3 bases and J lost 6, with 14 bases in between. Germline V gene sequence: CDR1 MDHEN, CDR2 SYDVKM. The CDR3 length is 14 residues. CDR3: CASSFLMRRAEAFF. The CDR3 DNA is TGTGCCAGCAGTTTTTTGATGAGGAGGGCTGAAGCTTTCTTT.

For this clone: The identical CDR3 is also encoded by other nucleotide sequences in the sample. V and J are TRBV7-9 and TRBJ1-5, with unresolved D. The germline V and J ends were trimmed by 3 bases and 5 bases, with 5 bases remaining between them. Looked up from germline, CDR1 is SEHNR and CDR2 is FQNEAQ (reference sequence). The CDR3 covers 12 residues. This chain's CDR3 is CASSFGDQPQHF. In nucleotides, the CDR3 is TGTGCCAGCAGCTTTGGCGATCAGCCCCAGCATTTT.

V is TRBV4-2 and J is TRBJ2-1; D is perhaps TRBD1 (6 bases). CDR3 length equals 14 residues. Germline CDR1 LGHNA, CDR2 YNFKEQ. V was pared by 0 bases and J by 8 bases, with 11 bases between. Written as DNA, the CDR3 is TGTGCCAGCAGCCAAGATGGGACATGGTATGAGCAGTTCTTC. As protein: CASSQDGTWYEQFF.

The CDR3 here is CASSPGRSSYNSPLHF. CDR3 DNA sequence: TGCGCCAGCAGCCCGGGACGGAGCTCCTATAATTCACCCCTCCACTTT. The rearrangement uses TRBV4-3 and TRBJ1-6, with TRBD1 as a possible D gene (5 bases). The germline V and J ends were trimmed by 4 bases and 0 bases, with 10 bases remaining between them. Germline V CDR1 and CDR2: LGHNA, YSLEER. This CDR3 region has 16 residues.

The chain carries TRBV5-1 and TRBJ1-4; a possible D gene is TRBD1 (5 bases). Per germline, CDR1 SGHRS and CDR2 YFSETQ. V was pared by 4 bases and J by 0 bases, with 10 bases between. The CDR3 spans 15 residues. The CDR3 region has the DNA TGCGCCAGCAGCCGGACAACCGCAACTAATGAAAAACTGTTTTTT. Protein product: CASSRTTATNEKLFF. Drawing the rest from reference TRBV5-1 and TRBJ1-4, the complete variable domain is KAGVTQTPRYLIKTRGQQVTLSCSPISGHRSVSWYQQTPGQGLQFLFEYFSETQRNKGNFPGRFSGRQFSNSRSEMNVSTLELGDSALYLCASSRTTATNEKLFFGSGTQLSVL.

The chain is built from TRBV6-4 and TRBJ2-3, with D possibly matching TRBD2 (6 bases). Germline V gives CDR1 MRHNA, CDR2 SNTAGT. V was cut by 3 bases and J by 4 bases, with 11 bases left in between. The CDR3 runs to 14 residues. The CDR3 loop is CASSDAEGPDTQYF. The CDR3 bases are TGTGCCAGCAGTGATGCGGAGGGCCCAGATACGCAGTATTTT.

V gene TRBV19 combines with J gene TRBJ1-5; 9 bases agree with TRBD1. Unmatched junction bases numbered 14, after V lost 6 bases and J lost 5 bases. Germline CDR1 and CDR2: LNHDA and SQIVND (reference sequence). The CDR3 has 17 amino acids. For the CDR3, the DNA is TGTGCCAGTAGAAGCCCCCGGGACAGGGTATGGGATCAGCCCCAGCATTTT. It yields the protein CASRSPRDRVWDQPQHF.

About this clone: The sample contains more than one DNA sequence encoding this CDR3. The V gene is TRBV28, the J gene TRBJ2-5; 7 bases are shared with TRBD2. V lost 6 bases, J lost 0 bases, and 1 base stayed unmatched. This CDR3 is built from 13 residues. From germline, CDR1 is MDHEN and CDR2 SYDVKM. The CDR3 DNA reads TGTGCCAGCAGGGGGGGGAACCAAGAGACCCAGTACTTC. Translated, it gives CASRGGNQETQYF.

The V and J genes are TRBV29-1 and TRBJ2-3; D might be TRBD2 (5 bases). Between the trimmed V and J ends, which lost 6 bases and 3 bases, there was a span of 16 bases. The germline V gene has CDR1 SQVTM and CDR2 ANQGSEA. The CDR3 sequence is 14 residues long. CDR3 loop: CSVRRRARTDTQYF. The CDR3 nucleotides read TGCAGCGTCCGCCGGCGGGCTAGGACAGATACGCAGTATTTT.

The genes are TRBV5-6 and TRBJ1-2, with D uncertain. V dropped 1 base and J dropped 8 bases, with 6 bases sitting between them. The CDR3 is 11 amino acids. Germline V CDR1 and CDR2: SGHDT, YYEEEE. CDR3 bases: TGTGCCAGCAGCTTGAGTTTGGGCTACACCTTC. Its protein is CASSLSLGYTF.

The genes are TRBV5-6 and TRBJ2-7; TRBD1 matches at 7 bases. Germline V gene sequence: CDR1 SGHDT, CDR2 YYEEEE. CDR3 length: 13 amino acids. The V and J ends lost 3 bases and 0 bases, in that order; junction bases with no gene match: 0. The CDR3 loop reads CASSYRGSYEQYF. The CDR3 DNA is TGTGCCAGCAGCTACAGGGGCTCCTACGAGCAGTACTTC.

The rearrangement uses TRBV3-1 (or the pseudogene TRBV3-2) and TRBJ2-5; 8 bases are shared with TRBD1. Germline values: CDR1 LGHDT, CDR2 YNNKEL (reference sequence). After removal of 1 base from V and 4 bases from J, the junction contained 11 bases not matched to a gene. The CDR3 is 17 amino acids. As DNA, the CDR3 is TGTGCCAGCAGCCAAGGGCTCGCAGGGGGCATGGGAGAGACCCAGTACTTC. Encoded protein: CASSQGLAGGMGETQYF.

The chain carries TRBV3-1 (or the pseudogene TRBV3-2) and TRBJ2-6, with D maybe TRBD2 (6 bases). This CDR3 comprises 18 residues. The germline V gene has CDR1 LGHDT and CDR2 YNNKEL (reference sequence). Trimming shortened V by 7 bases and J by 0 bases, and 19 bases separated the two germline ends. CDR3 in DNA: TGTGCCAGCACCACCGGGGGTTTCGGAGTCTCTGGGGCCAACGTCCTGACTTTC. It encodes CASTTGGFGVSGANVLTF.

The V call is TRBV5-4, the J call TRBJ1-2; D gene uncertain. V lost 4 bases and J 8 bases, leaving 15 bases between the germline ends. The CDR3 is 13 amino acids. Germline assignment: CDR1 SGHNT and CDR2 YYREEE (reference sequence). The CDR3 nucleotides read TGTGCCAGCAGCCCGGAACTCACTCGAGGCTACACCTTC. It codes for CASSPELTRGYTF.

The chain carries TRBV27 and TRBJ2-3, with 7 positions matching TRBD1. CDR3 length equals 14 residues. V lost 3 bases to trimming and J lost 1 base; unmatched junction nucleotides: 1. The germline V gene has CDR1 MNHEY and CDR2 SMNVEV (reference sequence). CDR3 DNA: TGTGCCAGCAGTTTGGGGACAGGCACAGATACGCAGTATTTT. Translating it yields CASSLGTGTDTQYF.

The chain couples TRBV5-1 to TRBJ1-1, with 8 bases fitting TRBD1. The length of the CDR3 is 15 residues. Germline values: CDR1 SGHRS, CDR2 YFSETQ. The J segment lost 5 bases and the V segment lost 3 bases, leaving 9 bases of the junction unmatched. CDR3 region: CASSSRQGLVTEAFF. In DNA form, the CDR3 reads TGCGCCAGCAGCTCGAGACAGGGGTTAGTGACTGAAGCTTTCTTT.

CDR3 nucleotide sequence: TGTGCCAGCAGCAAAGAGGGCTCAGGGGGTCGTGGAAACACCATATATTTT. Translated, it gives CASSKEGSGGRGNTIYF. The chain links TRBV7-9 to TRBJ1-3; 7 nucleotides agree with TRBD1. The V segment lost 5 bases and the J segment 3 bases; nucleotides outside the gene matches: 13. The CDR3 is made up of 17 amino acids. Germline V gene data show CDR1 as SEHNR and CDR2 as FQNEAQ (reference sequence).

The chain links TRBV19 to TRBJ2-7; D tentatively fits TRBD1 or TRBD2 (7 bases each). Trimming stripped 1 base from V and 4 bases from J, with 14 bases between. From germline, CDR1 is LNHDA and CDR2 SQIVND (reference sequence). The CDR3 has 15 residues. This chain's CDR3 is CASSIAGGGAYEQYF. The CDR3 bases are TGTGCCAGTAGTATAGCAGGGGGGGGCGCATACGAGCAGTACTTC.

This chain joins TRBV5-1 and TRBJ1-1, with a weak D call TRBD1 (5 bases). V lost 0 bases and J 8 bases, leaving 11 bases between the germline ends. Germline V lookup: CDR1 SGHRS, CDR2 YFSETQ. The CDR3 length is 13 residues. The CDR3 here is CASSLGAGGEAFF. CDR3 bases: TGCGCCAGCAGCTTGGGGGCCGGGGGGGAAGCTTTCTTT.

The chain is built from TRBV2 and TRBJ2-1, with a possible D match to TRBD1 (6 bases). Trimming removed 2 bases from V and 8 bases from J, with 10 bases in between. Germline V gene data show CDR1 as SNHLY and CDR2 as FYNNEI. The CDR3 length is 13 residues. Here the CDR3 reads CASSERTGYEQFF. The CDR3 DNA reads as TGTGCCAGCAGTGAAAGAACAGGGTATGAGCAGTTCTTC.

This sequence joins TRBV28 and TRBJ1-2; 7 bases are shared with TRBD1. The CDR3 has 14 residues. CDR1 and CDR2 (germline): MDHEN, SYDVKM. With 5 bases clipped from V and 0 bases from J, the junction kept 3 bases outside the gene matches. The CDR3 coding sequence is TGTGCCAGCAGTCGGGACAGTTCTAACTATGGCTACACCTTC. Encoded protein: CASSRDSSNYGYTF.

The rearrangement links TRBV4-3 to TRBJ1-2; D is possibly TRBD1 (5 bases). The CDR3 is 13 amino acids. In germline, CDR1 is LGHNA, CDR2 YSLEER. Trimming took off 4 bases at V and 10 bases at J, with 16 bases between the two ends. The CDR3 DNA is TGCGCCAGCAGCCCTGGAGACAGAAGTATCTACACCTTC. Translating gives CASSPGDRSIYTF.

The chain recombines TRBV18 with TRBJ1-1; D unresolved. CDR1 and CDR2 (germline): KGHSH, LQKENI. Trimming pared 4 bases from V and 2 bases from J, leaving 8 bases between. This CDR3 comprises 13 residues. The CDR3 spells CASSLSRNTEAFF. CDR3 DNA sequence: TGTGCCAGCTCACTAAGCAGAAACACTGAAGCTTTCTTT.

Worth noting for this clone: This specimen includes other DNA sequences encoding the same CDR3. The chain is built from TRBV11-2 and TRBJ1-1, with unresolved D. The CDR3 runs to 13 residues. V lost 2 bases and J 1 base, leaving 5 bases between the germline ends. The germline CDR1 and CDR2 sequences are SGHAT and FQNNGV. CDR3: CASSLTSNTEAFF. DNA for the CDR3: TGTGCCAGCAGCTTAACCTCGAACACTGAAGCTTTCTTT.

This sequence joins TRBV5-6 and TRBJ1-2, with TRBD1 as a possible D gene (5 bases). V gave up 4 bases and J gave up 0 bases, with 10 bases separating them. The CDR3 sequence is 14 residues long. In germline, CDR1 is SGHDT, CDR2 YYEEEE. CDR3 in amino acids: CASSRDLANYGYTF. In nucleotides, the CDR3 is TGTGCCAGCAGCCGGGACCTAGCTAACTATGGCTACACCTTC.